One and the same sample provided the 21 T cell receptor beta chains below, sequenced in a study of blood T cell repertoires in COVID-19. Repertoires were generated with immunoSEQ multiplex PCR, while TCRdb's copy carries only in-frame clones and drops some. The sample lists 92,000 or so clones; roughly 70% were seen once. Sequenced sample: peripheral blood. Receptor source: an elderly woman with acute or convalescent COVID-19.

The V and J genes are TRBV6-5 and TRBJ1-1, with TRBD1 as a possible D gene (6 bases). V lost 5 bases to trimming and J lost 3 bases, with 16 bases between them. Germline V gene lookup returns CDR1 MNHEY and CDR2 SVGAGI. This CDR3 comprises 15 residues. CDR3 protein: CASSPALRGYTEAFF. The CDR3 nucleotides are TGTGCCAGCAGTCCCGCGTTAAGGGGGTACACTGAAGCTTTCTTT.

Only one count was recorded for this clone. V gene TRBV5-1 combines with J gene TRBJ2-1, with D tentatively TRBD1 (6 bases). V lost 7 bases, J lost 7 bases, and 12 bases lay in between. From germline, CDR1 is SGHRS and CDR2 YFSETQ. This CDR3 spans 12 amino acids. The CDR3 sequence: CASGEQGNEQFF. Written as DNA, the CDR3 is TGCGCCAGCGGAGAACAGGGTAATGAGCAGTTCTTC.

CDR3 region: CASSPSGSAEAFF. CDR3 DNA sequence: TGTGCCAGCAGTCCCTCCGGGAGCGCTGAAGCTTTCTTT. The chain recombines TRBV12-3 or TRBV12-4 with TRBJ1-1; D is undetermined. Trimming shortened V by 5 bases and J by 6 bases, and 13 bases separated the two germline ends. The length of the CDR3 is 13 residues.

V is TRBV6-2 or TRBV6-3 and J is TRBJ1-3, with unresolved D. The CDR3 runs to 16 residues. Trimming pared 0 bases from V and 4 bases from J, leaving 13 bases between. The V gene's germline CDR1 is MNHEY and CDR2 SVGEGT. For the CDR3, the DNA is TGTGCCAGCAGTTACTCACGAGTTGGGCAAGGAAACACCATATATTTT. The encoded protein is CASSYSRVGQGNTIYF.

The CDR3 is CASSAGQDYEQYF. As DNA, the CDR3 is TGTGCCAGCAGCGCGGGACAGGACTACGAGCAGTACTTC. The rearrangement joins TRBV3-1 (or the pseudogene TRBV3-2) to TRBJ2-7, with 8 bases that match TRBD1. The germline V gene has CDR1 LGHDT and CDR2 YNNKEL (reference sequence). The CDR3 loop spans 13 amino acids. V was pared by 5 bases and J by 3 bases, with 3 bases of the junction left unmatched.

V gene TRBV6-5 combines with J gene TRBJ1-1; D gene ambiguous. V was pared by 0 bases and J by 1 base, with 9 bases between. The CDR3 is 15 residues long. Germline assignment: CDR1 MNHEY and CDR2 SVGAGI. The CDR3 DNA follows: TGTGCCAGCAGTTACTCGGCCCCGTGGAACACTGAAGCTTTCTTT. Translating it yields CASSYSAPWNTEAFF.

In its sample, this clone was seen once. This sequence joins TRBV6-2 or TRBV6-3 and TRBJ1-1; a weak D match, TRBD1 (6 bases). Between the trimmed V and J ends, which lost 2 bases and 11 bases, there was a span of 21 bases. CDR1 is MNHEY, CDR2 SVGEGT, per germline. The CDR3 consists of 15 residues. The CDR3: CASSYGWDTPGGAFF. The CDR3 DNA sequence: TGTGCCAGCAGTTACGGTTGGGACACACCGGGTGGGGCTTTCTTT.

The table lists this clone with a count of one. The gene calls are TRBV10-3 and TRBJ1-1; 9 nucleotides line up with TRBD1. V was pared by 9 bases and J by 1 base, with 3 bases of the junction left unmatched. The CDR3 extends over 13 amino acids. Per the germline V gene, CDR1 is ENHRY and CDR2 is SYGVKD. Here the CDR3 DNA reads TGTGCCATGCAACAGGGGGCGAACACTGAAGCTTTCTTT. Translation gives CAMQQGANTEAFF.

The CDR3 loop reads CASSFGQTGPQHF. CDR3 DNA: TGTGCCAGCAGCTTCGGTCAGACTGGGCCCCAGCATTTT. The rearrangement uses TRBV5-8 and TRBJ1-5; D not resolved. V was trimmed by 2 bases and J by 9 bases, leaving 12 bases between them. The germline V gene encodes CDR1 SGHTS and CDR2 YDEGEE. The CDR3 has 13 residues. The full variable domain, with the rest looked up from reference TRBV5-8 and TRBJ1-5, is EAGVTQSPTHLIKTRGQQATLRCSPISGHTSVYWYQQALGLGLQFLLWYDEGEERNRGNFPPRFSGRQFPNYSSELNVNALELEDSALYLCASSFGQTGPQHFGDGTRLSIL.

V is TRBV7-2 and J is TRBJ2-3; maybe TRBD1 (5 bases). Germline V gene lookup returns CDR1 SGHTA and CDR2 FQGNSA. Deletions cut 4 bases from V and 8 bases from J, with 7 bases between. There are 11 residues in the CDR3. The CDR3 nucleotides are TGTGCCAGCAGCTCAGGGTCTACGCAGTATTTT. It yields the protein CASSSGSTQYF.

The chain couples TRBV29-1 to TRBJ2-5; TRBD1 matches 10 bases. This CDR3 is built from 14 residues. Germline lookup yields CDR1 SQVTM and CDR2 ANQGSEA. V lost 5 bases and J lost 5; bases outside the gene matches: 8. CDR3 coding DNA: TGCAGCGTTCCAGCGACAGGGGGCGGCGAGACCCAGTACTTC. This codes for CSVPATGGGETQYF.

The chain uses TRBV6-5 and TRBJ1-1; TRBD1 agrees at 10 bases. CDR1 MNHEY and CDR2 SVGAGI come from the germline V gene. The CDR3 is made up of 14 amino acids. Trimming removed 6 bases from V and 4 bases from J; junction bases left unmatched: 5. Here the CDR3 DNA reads TGTGCCAGCAGCTGGGGGACAGGGGTCACTGAAGCTTTCTTT. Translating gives CASSWGTGVTEAFF.

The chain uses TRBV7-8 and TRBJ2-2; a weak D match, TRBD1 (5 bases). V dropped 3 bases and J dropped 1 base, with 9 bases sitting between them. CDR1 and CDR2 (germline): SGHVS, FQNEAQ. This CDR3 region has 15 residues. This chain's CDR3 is CASSFRTLNTGELFF. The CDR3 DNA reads TGTGCCAGCAGCTTCCGGACACTGAACACCGGGGAGCTGTTTTTT.

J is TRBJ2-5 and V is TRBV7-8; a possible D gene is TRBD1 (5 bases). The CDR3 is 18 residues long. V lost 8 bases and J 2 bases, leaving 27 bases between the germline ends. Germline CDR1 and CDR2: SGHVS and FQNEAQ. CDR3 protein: CASLGAYRTRRIQETQYF. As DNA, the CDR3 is TGTGCCAGCCTAGGAGCGTATAGGACACGCCGTATACAAGAGACCCAGTACTTC.

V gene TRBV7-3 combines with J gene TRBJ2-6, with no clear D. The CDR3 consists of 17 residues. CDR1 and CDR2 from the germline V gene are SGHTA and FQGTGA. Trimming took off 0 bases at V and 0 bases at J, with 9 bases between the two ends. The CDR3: CASSLTGRSSGANVLTF. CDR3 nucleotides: TGTGCCAGCAGCTTAACGGGCCGGTCCTCTGGGGCCAACGTCCTGACTTTC.

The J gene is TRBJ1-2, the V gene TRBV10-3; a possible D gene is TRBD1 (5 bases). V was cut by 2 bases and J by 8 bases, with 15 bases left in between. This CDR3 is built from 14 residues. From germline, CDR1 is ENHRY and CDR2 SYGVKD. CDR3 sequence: CAISEGDSPDGYTF. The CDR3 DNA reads TGTGCCATCAGTGAGGGAGACAGTCCGGACGGCTACACCTTC.

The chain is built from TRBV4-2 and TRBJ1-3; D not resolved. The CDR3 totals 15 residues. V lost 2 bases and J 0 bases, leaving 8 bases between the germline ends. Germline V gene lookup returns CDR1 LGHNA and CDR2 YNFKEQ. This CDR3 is CASSQRWSSGNTIYF. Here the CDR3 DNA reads TGTGCCAGCAGCCAACGGTGGAGCTCTGGAAACACCATATATTTT.

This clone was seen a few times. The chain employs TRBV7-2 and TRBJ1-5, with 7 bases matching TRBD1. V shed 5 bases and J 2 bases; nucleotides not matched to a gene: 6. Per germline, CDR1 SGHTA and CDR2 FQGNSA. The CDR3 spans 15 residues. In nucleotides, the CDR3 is TGTGCCAGCAGCCCAGGGGGTGGTGGCAATCAGCCCCAGCATTTT. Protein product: CASSPGGGGNQPQHF.

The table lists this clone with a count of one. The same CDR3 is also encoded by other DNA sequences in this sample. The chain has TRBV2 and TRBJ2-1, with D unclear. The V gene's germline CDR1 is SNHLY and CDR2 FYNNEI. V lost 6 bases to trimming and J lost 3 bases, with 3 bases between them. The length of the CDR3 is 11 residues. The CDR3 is CASSRYNEQFF. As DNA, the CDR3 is TGTGCCAGCAGCCGCTACAATGAGCAGTTCTTC.

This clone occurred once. DNA of the CDR3: TGTGCCAGCAGCCAACGGCAGGCCACAGATACGCAGTATTTT. It translates to CASSQRQATDTQYF. This chain connects TRBV14 to TRBJ2-3; D call uncertain. The CDR3 runs 14 residues. The V gene lost 2 bases and the J gene lost 2 bases, with 8 bases spanning the gap. The V gene's germline CDR1 is SGHDN and CDR2 FVKESK. Variable domain in full (rest from reference TRBV14 and TRBJ2-3): EAGVTQFPSHSVIEKGQTVTLRCDPISGHDNLYWYRRVMGKEIKFLLHFVKESKQDESGMPNNRFLAERTGGTYSTLKVQPAELEDSGVYFCASSQRQATDTQYFGPGTRLTVL.

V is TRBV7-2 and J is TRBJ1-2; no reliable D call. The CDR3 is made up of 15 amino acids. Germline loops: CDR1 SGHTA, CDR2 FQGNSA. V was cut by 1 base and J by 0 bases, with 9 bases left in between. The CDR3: CASSLVGRANYGYTF. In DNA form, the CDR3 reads TGTGCCAGCAGCTTAGTGGGCAGAGCTAACTATGGCTACACCTTC.